This T cell receptor (beta chain) came from a study of response to subunit inactivated influenza vaccine (dated by TCRdb to 2017 to 2018). In the study overall: The study used deep quantitative T cell receptor repertoire profiling to track responses to a trivalent subunit inactivated influenza vaccine. Paper-wide results and their limitations: According to the authors, only a limited number of new T cells may be recruited by each seasonal influenza vaccination.

A note on this clonotype: Its antigen target is currently unknown. No base qualities exist here, and no much larger clone lies one base off it.

Libraries were built with RT-PCR. Sequencing took place on an Illumina HiSeq 2500. Clones were called with MiXCR by TCRdb after fastp trimmed the public reads at Q25, and only in-frame beta chains were retained. Rows with one shared CDR3 protein collapse into an entry with the most common genes and DNA. Present in this sample are a few hundred thousand distinct CDR3 sequences, just over 20% of which were seen just once. Roughly 10% of the sample belongs to the ten largest clones. The CDR3 covers 14 residues, taking in both the cysteine and the phenylalanine. The kept DNA is CDR3 alone, 42 bases in frame from the first base. V is shortened by 2 bases, J by 0 bases, and the region joining them spans 5 bases. For CDR1 and CDR2, the germline V gene (reference sequence) lists SGHKS and YYEKEE.

The sequence derives from a man between 45 and 75 years old who received an inactivated influenza vaccine. Donor details come from another sample of the same person, matched by shared clones. Rearrangement joined TRBV5-5 to TRBJ2-2; the D gene assignment is ambiguous. Sequenced material: PBMCs from blood, taken about 19 months after vaccination. The nucleotides are TGTGCCAGCAGCTTCCGGGCGAACACCGGGGAGCTGTTTTTT. Its protein reads: CASSFRANTGELFF.